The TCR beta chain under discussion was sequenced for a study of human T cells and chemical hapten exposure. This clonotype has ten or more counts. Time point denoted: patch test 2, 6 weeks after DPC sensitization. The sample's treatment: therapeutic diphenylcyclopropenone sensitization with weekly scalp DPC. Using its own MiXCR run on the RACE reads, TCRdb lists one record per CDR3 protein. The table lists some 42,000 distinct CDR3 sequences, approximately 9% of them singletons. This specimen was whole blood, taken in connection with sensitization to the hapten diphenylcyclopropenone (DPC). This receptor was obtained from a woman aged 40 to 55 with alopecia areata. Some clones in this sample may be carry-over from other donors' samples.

The CDR3 nucleotides read TGTGCCATCAGGGGGACGGAGGAAAACACCGGGGAGCTGTTTTTT. It specifies CAIRGTEENTGELFF. The gene calls are TRBV10-3 and TRBJ2-2; D is tentatively TRBD1 or TRBD2 (5 bases each). V lost 6 bases, J lost 2 bases, and 13 bases lay in between. Germline loops: CDR1 ENHRY, CDR2 SYGVKD. The CDR3 is 15 residues long.